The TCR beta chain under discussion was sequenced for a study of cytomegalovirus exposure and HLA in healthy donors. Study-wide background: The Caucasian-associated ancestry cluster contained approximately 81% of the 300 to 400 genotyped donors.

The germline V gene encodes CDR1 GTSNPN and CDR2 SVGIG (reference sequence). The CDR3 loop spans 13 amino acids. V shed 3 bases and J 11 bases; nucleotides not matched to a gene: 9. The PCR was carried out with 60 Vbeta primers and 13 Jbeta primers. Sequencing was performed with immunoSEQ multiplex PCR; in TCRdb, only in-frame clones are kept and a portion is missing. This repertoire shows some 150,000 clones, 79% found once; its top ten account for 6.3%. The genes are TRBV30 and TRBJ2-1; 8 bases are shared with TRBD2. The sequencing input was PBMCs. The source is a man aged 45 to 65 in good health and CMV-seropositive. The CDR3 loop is CAWSYSGAGKQFF. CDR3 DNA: TGTGCCTGGAGCTATAGCGGGGCCGGCAAGCAGTTCTTC.